The entry below describes one TCR beta chain. The antigen remains unidentified. V lost 0 bases and J 2 bases, leaving 13 bases between the germline ends. The CDR3 totals 16 residues. Germline CDR1 is SGHKS and CDR2 is YYEKEE (reference sequence). TCR beta CDR3 regions were amplified from RNA transcripts. A first-round RT-PCR of the TCR CDR3 used the HTBI primer set. TCRdb itself ran the multiplex PCR reads through MiXCR, one entry per CDR3 protein. Of fewer than 450,000 distinct CDR3 sequences listed, about a fifth are singletons. The sample originates from a study of T cells in Graves' hyperthyroidism and ophthalmopathy. Study-level points and caveats: A 13 V-J signature model discriminated ophthalmopathy versus stable hyperthyroidism. Most expanded thyroid clonotypes above 0.001 recurred in blood.

This TCR derives from a man aged 18-30 years with Graves' ophthalmopathy. The V and J genes are TRBV5-5 and TRBJ2-3; D might be TRBD1 (6 bases). Input material: blood. Here the CDR3 reads CASSLVVDSYTDTQYF. The CDR3, as DNA: TGTGCCAGCAGCTTGGTAGTGGACAGTTACACAGATACGCAGTATTTT.